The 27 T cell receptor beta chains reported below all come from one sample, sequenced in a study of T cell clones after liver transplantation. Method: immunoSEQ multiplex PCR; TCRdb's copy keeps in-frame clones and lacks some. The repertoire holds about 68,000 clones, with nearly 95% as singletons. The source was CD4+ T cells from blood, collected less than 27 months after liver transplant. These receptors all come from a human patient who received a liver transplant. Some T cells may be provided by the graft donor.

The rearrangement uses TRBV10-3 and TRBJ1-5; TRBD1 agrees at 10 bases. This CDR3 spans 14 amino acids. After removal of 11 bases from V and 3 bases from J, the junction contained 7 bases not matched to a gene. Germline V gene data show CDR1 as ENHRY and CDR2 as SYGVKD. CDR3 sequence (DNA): TGTGCCGCGAGCGGGACAGGGGACAATCAGCCCCAGCATTTT. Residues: CAASGTGDNQPQHF.

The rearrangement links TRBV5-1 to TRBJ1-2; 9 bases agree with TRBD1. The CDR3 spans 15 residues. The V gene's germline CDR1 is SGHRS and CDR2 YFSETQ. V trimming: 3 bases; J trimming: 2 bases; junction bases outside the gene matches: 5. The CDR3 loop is CASSSPGQGNYGYTF. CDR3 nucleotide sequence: TGCGCCAGCAGCTCACCGGGACAGGGCAACTATGGCTACACCTTC.

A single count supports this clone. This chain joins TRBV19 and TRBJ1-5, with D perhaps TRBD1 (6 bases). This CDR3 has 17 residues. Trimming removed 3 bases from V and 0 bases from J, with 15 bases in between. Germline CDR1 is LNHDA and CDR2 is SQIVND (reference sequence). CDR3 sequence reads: CASSISWTANSNQPQHF. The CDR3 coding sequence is TGTGCCAGTAGTATTTCCTGGACAGCTAATAGCAATCAGCCCCAGCATTTT.

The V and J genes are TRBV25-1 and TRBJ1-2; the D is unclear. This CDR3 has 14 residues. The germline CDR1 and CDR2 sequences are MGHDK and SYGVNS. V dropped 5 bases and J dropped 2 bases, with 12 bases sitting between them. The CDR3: CASSLGRGNYGYTF. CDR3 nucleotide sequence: TGTGCCAGCAGTCTTGGTAGAGGCAACTATGGCTACACCTTC.

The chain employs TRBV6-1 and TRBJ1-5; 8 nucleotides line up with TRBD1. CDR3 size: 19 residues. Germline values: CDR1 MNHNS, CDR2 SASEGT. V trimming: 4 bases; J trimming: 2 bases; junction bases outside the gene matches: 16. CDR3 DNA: TGTGCCAGCAGTGGCCCACCGGGGACAGGAGCTTTTCGCAATCAGCCCCAGCATTTT. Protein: CASSGPPGTGAFRNQPQHF.

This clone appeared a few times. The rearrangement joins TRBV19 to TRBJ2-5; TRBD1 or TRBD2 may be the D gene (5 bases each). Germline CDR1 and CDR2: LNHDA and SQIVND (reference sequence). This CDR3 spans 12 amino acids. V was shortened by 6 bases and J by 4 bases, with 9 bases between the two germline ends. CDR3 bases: TGTGCCAGTAGACAGGCGGGAGAGACCCAGTACTTC. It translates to CASRQAGETQYF.

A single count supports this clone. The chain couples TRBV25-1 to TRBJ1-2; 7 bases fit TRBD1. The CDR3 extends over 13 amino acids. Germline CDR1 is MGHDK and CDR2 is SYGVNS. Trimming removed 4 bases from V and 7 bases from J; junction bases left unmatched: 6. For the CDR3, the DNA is TGTGCCAGCAGTGGACAGGGTATTTCTGGCTACACCTTC. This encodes CASSGQGISGYTF.

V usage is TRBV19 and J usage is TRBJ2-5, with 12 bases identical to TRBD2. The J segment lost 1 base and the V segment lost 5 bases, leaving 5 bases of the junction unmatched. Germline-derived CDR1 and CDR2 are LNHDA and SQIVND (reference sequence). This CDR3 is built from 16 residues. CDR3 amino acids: CASSPGLAGIQETQYF. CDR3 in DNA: TGTGCCAGTAGTCCCGGACTAGCGGGAATCCAAGAGACCCAGTACTTC.

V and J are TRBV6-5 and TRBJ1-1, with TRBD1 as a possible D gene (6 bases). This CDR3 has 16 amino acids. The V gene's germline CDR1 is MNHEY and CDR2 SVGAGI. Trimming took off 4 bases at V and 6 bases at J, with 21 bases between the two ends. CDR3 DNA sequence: TGTGCCAGCAGTTCGGGGCTATTGGGGGCCCTTCCTGAAGCTTTCTTT. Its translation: CASSSGLLGALPEAFF.

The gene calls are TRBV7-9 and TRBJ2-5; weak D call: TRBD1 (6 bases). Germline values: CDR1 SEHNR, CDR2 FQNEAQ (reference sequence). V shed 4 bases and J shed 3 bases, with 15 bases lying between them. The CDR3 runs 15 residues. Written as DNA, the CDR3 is TGTGCCAGCAGCTCGCGGACAGTCTTAGAAGAGACCCAGTACTTC. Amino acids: CASSSRTVLEETQYF.

This CDR3 reads CASSLGGTGNTIYF. The CDR3 DNA follows: TGTGCCAGCAGTTTAGGAGGGACTGGAAACACCATATATTTT. This rearrangement joins TRBV27 to TRBJ1-3; no clear D. This CDR3 region has 14 residues. CDR1 is MNHEY and CDR2 is SMNVEV in the germline V gene (reference sequence). V was trimmed by 2 bases and J by 2 bases, leaving 7 bases between them.

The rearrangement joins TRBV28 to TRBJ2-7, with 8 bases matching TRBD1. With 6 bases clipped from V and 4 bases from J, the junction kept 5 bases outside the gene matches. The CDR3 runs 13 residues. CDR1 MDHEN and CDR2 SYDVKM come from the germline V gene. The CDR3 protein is CASRTGVLYEQYF. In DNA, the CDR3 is TGTGCCAGCAGGACAGGGGTTTTGTACGAGCAGTACTTC.

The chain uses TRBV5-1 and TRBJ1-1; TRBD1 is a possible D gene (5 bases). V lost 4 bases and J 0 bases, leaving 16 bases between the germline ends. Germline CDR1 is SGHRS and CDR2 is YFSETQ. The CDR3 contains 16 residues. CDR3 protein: CASSLGVGFLNTEAFF. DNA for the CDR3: TGCGCCAGCAGCCTAGGGGTGGGGTTCTTGAACACTGAAGCTTTCTTT.

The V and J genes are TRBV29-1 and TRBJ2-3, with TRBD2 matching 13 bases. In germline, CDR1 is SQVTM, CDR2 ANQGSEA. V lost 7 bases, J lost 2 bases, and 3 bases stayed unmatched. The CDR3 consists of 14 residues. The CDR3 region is CSGGLAGSTDTQYF. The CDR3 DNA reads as TGCAGCGGGGGACTAGCGGGATCCACAGATACGCAGTATTTT.

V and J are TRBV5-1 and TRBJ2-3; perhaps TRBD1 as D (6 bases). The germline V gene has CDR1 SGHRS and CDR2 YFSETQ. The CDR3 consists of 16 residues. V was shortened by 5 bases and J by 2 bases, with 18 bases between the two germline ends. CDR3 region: CASRVGRDTNTDTQYF. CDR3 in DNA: TGCGCCAGCAGAGTTGGTCGGGACACTAACACAGATACGCAGTATTTT.

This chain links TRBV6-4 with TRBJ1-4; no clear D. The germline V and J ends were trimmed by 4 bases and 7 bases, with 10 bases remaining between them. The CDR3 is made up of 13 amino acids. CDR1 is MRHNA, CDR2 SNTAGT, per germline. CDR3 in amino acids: CASSAGSGEKLFF. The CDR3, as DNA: TGTGCCAGCAGTGCTGGGTCTGGTGAAAAACTGTTTTTT.

CDR3 loop: CASSLGPSGSYEQYF. CDR3 in DNA: TGTGCCAGCAGCTTAGGGCCTAGCGGGAGCTACGAGCAGTACTTC. This chain joins TRBV7-2 and TRBJ2-7; 10 nucleotides agree with TRBD2. The germline CDR1 and CDR2 sequences are SGHTA and FQGNSA. Losses at the gene ends were 1 base for V and 3 bases for J; bases not matched to a gene: 3. This CDR3 is built from 15 residues.

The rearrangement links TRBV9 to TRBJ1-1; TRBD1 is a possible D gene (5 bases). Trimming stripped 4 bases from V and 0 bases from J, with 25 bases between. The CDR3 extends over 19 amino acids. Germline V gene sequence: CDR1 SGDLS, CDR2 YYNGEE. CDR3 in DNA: TGTGCCAGCAGCCCACCTCCATACCCCCCACAGGCCATGAACACTGAAGCTTTCTTT. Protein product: CASSPPPYPPQAMNTEAFF.

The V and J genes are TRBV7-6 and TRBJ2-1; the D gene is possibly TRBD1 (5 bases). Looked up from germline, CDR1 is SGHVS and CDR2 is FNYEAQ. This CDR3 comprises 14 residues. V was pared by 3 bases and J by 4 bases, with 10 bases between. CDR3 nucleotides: TGTGCCAGCAGCTTTGGTTCAGGGTACAATGAGCAGTTCTTC. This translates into CASSFGSGYNEQFF.

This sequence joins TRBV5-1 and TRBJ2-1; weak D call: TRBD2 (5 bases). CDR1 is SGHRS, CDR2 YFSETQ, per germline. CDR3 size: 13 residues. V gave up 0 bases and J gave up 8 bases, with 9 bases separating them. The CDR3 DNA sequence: TGCGCCAGCAGCTTGGAGACGGGATATGAGCAGTTCTTC. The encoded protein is CASSLETGYEQFF.

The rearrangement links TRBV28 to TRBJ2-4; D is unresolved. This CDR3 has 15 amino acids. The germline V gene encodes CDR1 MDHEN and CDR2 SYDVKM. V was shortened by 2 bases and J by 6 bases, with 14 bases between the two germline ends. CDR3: CASSLVGAAGNIQYF. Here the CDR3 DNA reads TGTGCCAGCAGTTTAGTAGGTGCCGCAGGAAACATTCAGTACTTC.

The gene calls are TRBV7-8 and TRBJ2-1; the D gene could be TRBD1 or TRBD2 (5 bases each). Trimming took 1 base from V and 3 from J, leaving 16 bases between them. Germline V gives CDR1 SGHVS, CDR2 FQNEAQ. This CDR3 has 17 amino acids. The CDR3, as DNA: TGTGCCAGCAGCTTAGTGGGAAAGAGGGGCCACTACAATGAGCAGTTCTTC. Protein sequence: CASSLVGKRGHYNEQFF. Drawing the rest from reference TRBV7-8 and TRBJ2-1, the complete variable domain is GAGVSQSPRYKVAKRGQDVALRCDPISGHVSLFWYQQALGQGPEFLTYFQNEAQLDKSGLPSDRFFAERPEGSVSTLKIQRTQQEDSAVYLCASSLVGKRGHYNEQFFGPGTRLTVL.

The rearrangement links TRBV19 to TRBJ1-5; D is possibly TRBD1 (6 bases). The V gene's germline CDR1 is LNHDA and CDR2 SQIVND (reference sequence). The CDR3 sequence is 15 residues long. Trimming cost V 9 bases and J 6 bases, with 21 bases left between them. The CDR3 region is CASQNKGGRTQPQHF. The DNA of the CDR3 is TGTGCCAGCCAGAACAAGGGGGGTAGAACTCAGCCCCAGCATTTT.

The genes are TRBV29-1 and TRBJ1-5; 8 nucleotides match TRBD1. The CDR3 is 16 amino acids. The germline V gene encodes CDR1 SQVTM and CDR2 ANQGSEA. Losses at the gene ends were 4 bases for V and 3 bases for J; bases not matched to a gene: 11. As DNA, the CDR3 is TGCAGCGTTGCAAGCGGGACAGGCGGACTCAATCAGCCCCAGCATTTT. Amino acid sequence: CSVASGTGGLNQPQHF.

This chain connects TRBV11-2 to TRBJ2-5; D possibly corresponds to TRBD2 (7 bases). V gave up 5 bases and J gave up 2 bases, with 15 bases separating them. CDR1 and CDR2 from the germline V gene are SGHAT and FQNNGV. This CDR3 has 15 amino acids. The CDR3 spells CASSPIGGRQETQYF. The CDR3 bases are TGTGCCAGCAGCCCGATCGGGGGGCGGCAAGAGACCCAGTACTTC.

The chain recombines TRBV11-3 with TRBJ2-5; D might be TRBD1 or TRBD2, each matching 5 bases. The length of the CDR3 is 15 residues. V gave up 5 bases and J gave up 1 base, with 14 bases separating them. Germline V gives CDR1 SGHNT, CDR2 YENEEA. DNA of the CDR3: TGTGCCAGCAGCACCCTTTGGGACGGCCAAGAGACCCAGTACTTC. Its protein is CASSTLWDGQETQYF.

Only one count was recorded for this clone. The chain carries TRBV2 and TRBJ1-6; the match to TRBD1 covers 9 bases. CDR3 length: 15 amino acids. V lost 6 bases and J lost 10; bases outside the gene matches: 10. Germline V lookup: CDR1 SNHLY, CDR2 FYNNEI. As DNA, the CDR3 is TGTGCCAGCAGATCCGGGACAGGGAACTACTCACCCCTCCACTTT. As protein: CASRSGTGNYSPLHF.